The 9 T cell receptor beta chains below come from one sample, sequenced in a study of blood T cell repertoires in COVID-19. Assay: immunoSEQ multiplex PCR; the TCRdb copy retains only in-frame clones and omits some. The table shows roughly 410,000 clones, with 75% to 90% occurring only once. Material for sequencing was peripheral blood. All receptors come from a woman between 35 and 50 years old with COVID-19, enrolled during active disease.

The gene calls are TRBV5-5 and TRBJ1-5; tentatively, D is TRBD1 (5 bases). V lost 0 bases, J lost 6 bases, and 10 bases lay in between. The CDR3 has 14 amino acids. The germline V gene has CDR1 SGHKS and CDR2 YYEKEE (reference sequence). DNA of the CDR3: TGTGCCAGCAGCTTGGGGCAGGGAAGTCAGCCCCAGCATTTT. This translates into CASSLGQGSQPQHF. Together with reference TRBV5-5 and TRBJ1-5, the CDR3 gives the full variable domain: DAGVTQSPTHLIKTRGQQVTLRCSPISGHKSVSWYQQVLGQGPQFIFQYYEKEERGRGNFPDRFSARQFPNYSSELNVNALLLGDSALYLCASSLGQGSQPQHFGDGTRLSIL.

This chain links TRBV4-3 with TRBJ2-2; 9 nucleotides match TRBD2. Germline values: CDR1 LGHNA, CDR2 YSLEER. Trimming removed 0 bases from V and 3 bases from J; junction bases left unmatched: 5. The CDR3 is 17 amino acids. The DNA for the CDR3 is TGCGCCAGCAGCCAAGATTTAGCGGGAGATTACACCGGGGAGCTGTTTTTT. Translated, it gives CASSQDLAGDYTGELFF.

The rearrangement uses TRBV13 and TRBJ2-7, with D perhaps matching TRBD2 (6 bases). This CDR3 contains 15 residues. CDR1 is PRHDT, CDR2 FYEKMQ, per germline (reference sequence). Trimming cost V 0 bases and J 1 base, with 10 bases left between them. This chain's CDR3 is CASSLGAGISYEQYF. The CDR3 nucleotides are TGTGCCAGCAGCTTAGGGGCGGGGATATCCTACGAGCAGTACTTC.

V gene TRBV11-3 combines with J gene TRBJ2-3, with D possibly matching TRBD2 (5 bases). Germline CDR1 is SGHNT and CDR2 is YENEEA. Trimming took off 5 bases at V and 0 bases at J, with 12 bases between the two ends. This CDR3 region has 15 residues. The CDR3 reads CASSPASGSTDTQYF. The CDR3 DNA reads as TGTGCCAGCAGCCCGGCCAGCGGCAGCACAGATACGCAGTATTTT.

The V gene is TRBV9, the J gene TRBJ1-1; D remains unclear. Trimming cost V 3 bases and J 4 bases, with 7 bases left between them. This CDR3 is built from 12 residues. From germline, CDR1 is SGDLS and CDR2 YYNGEE. As DNA, the CDR3 is TGTGCCAGCAGCGCCCCCGGCACTGAAGCTTTCTTT. The encoded protein is CASSAPGTEAFF.

The genes are TRBV27 and TRBJ2-7; D may be TRBD1 (6 bases). CDR3 length equals 15 residues. Germline V gives CDR1 MNHEY, CDR2 SMNVEV (reference sequence). Trimming took off 6 bases at V and 4 bases at J, with 19 bases between the two ends. CDR3 amino acids: CASRPRQESNYEQYF. The CDR3 DNA follows: TGTGCCAGCAGGCCTCGACAGGAGTCAAATTACGAGCAGTACTTC.

V gene TRBV29-1 combines with J gene TRBJ2-5, with D possibly being TRBD1 (6 bases). With 3 bases removed from V and 1 base from J, the gap between germline ends came to 9 bases. There are 13 residues in the CDR3. From germline, CDR1 is SQVTM and CDR2 ANQGSEA. CDR3 sequence: CSVEAGAQETQYF. DNA for the CDR3: TGCAGCGTTGAGGCAGGGGCCCAAGAGACCCAGTACTTC. The entire variable domain, with the rest obtained from reference TRBV29-1 and TRBJ2-5, is as follows: SAVISQKPSRDICQRGTSLTIQCQVDSQVTMMFWYRQQPGQSLTLIATANQGSEATYESGFVIDKFPISRPNLTFSTLTVSNMSPEDSSIYLCSVEAGAQETQYFGPGTRLLVL.

The V gene is TRBV4-1, the J gene TRBJ2-1; 8 nucleotides align to TRBD1. Germline V gene data show CDR1 as MGHRA and CDR2 as YSYEKL. The length of the CDR3 is 16 residues. The J segment lost 2 bases and the V segment lost 0 bases, leaving 3 bases of the junction unmatched. The CDR3 loop reads CASSQDSGGAYNEQFF. The CDR3 DNA reads TGCGCCAGCAGCCAAGATTCAGGGGGCGCCTACAATGAGCAGTTCTTC.

CDR3 sequence: CASSFVTAQETQYF. CDR3 coding DNA: TGTGCCAGCAGTTTCGTGACAGCACAAGAGACCCAGTACTTC. This chain connects TRBV28 to TRBJ2-5, with D possibly TRBD1 on 5 matching bases. In germline, CDR1 is MDHEN, CDR2 SYDVKM. V was clipped by 3 bases and J by 2 bases, with 10 bases between them. The CDR3 extends over 14 amino acids.